These 28 T cell receptor beta chains were sequenced from one sample in a study of T cells in Graves' hyperthyroidism and ophthalmopathy. RNA transcripts served as the template for amplifying TCR beta CDR3 regions. Using the HTBI primer set, a first-round RT-PCR was run on the TCR CDR3. TCRdb processed the multiplex PCR reads anew with MiXCR; each CDR3 protein has one entry. The sample has 550,000 to 850,000 distinct CDR3 sequences, approximately 18% seen once; the top ten hold about a sixth. The sample consisted of blood. The receptors come from a woman aged 45-59 years with Graves' hyperthyroidism that later progressed to Graves' ophthalmopathy.

Ten or more counts support this clonotype. V is TRBV7-8 and J is TRBJ1-6; D is uncertain. From germline, CDR1 is SGHVS and CDR2 FQNEAQ. This CDR3 spans 15 amino acids. Trimming took off 4 bases at V and 0 bases at J, with 7 bases between the two ends. CDR3 loop: CASSYRSSYNSPLHF. CDR3 in DNA: TGTGCCAGCAGCTATCGGAGCTCCTATAATTCACCCCTCCACTTT.

V gene TRBV5-1 combines with J gene TRBJ1-3; D is unclear. Germline V CDR1 and CDR2: SGHRS, YFSETQ. With 7 bases removed from V and 0 bases from J, the gap between germline ends came to 14 bases. The CDR3 has 15 amino acids. The CDR3 DNA reads as TGCGCCAGCCCTCAGGACGGGGACTCTGGAAACACCATATATTTT. This codes for CASPQDGDSGNTIYF.

This clonotype was found many times. The rearrangement links TRBV3-1 to TRBJ2-7; D is perhaps TRBD2 (6 bases). V lost 4 bases and J lost 9, with 13 bases in between. The CDR3 length is 12 residues. The germline V gene encodes CDR1 LGHDT and CDR2 YNNKEL (reference sequence). The CDR3 DNA sequence: TGTGCCAGCAGCCTCCTAGGGGAGGCGCAGTACTTC. It yields the protein CASSLLGEAQYF.

This clonotype occurred a few times. The CDR3 reads CASSLPPESNTGELFF. The CDR3, as DNA: TGCGCCAGCAGCTTGCCCCCAGAATCCAACACCGGGGAGCTGTTTTTT. The chain recombines TRBV5-1 with TRBJ2-2; D ambiguous. This CDR3 spans 16 amino acids. V was trimmed by 1 base and J by 2 bases, leaving 12 bases between them. From germline, CDR1 is SGHRS and CDR2 YFSETQ. The full variable domain, with the rest looked up from reference TRBV5-1 and TRBJ2-2, is KAGVTQTPRYLIKTRGQQVTLSCSPISGHRSVSWYQQTPGQGLQFLFEYFSETQRNKGNFPGRFSGRQFSNSRSEMNVSTLELGDSALYLCASSLPPESNTGELFFGEGSRLTVL.

The genes are TRBV20-1 and TRBJ2-5; 7 bases match TRBD1. Germline V gene data show CDR1 as DFQATT and CDR2 as SNEGSKA (reference sequence). Trimming took 6 bases from V and 4 from J; bases not matched to a gene: 8. CDR3 length equals 13 residues. The CDR3 spells CSAKRAGGETQYF. The CDR3 bases are TGCAGTGCCAAGAGGGCAGGGGGAGAGACCCAGTACTTC.

This clonotype was observed a few times. V usage is TRBV7-9 and J usage is TRBJ2-2; 9 bases are shared with TRBD1. This CDR3 is built from 16 residues. The germline CDR1 and CDR2 sequences are SEHNR and FQNEAQ (reference sequence). V trimming: 1 base; J trimming: 3 bases; junction bases outside the gene matches: 3. The CDR3 sequence: CASSLDRGPYTGELFF. Written as DNA, the CDR3 is TGTGCCAGCAGCTTAGACAGGGGGCCTTACACCGGGGAGCTGTTTTTT. The full variable domain, completed using reference TRBV7-9 and TRBJ2-2, is DTGVSQNPRHKITKRGQNVTFRCDPISEHNRLYWYRQTLGQGPEFLTYFQNEAQLEKSRLLSDRFSAERPKGSFSTLEIQRTEQGDSAMYLCASSLDRGPYTGELFFGEGSRLTVL.

This chain joins TRBV29-1 and TRBJ1-1; D remains unclear. Germline V gene data show CDR1 as SQVTM and CDR2 as ANQGSEA. V lost 1 base and J 8 bases, leaving 14 bases between the germline ends. This CDR3 region has 13 residues. In DNA form, the CDR3 reads TGCAGCGTTGAAGTTGACCACGGACGGGAAGCTTTCTTT. This gives the protein CSVEVDHGREAFF.

This clonotype appeared many times. This chain uses TRBV20-1 with TRBJ2-3; no clear D. Deletions cut 4 bases from V and 2 bases from J, with 10 bases between. The V gene's germline CDR1 is DFQATT and CDR2 SNEGSKA (reference sequence). CDR3 length: 13 residues. The CDR3 DNA is TGCAGTGCTACCATGGACGACACAGATACGCAGTATTTT. Its protein product is CSATMDDTDTQYF.

This clonotype appeared many times. The V and J genes are TRBV7-2 and TRBJ1-1, with D perhaps matching TRBD1 (6 bases). The CDR3 runs 15 residues. V was shortened by 3 bases and J by 1 base, with 12 bases between the two germline ends. The germline gives CDR1 SGHTA, CDR2 FQGNSA. The CDR3 is CASSFGGGWNTEAFF. The CDR3 DNA is TGTGCCAGCAGCTTTGGGGGCGGTTGGAACACTGAAGCTTTCTTT.

The DNA for the CDR3 is TGCAGCGTCCCAGGGGGCCCTGGGCAGCCCCAGCATTTT. Protein product: CSVPGGPGQPQHF. The V call is TRBV29-1, the J call TRBJ1-5; 8 nucleotides line up with TRBD1. This CDR3 spans 13 amino acids. Germline lookup yields CDR1 SQVTM and CDR2 ANQGSEA. V lost 6 bases, J lost 7 bases, and 8 bases stayed unmatched.

The chain uses TRBV11-2 and TRBJ2-3; the match to TRBD1 covers 8 bases. The germline CDR1 and CDR2 sequences are SGHAT and FQNNGV. The CDR3 sequence is 16 residues long. The J segment lost 9 bases and the V segment lost 4 bases, leaving 15 bases of the junction unmatched. In nucleotides, the CDR3 is TGTGCCAGCAGCTCGACAGGGGAATCTGTGTTAGGAACGCAGTATTTT. Protein sequence: CASSSTGESVLGTQYF. Filled out from reference TRBV11-2 and TRBJ2-3, the complete variable domain reads EAGVAQSPRYKIIEKRQSVAFWCNPISGHATLYWYQQILGQGPKLLIQFQNNGVVDDSQLPKDRFSAERLKGVDSTLKIQPAKLEDSAVYLCASSSTGESVLGTQYFGPGTRLTVL.

This clonotype was counted only a few times. The chain links TRBV9 to TRBJ2-3; unclear D gene. The germline CDR1 and CDR2 sequences are SGDLS and YYNGEE. V lost 4 bases, J lost 0 bases, and 18 bases lay in between. CDR3 length: 17 residues. CDR3 nucleotide sequence: TGTGCCAGCAGCACAACCGGTTCAGTACCTAGCACAGATACGCAGTATTTT. The encoded protein is CASSTTGSVPSTDTQYF.

This chain uses TRBV7-2 with TRBJ2-5; 7 nucleotides line up with TRBD2. CDR1 is SGHTA, CDR2 FQGNSA, per germline. The junction had 11 bases not matched to a gene; V was cut back by 0 bases and J by 4 bases. The CDR3 runs to 17 residues. The CDR3 loop reads CASSLAGGGSGGETQYF. The CDR3, as DNA: TGTGCCAGCAGCTTAGCGGGGGGTGGCTCGGGGGGAGAGACCCAGTACTTC. Looking up the rest from reference TRBV7-2 and TRBJ2-5 gives the full variable domain: GAGVSQSPSNKVTEKGKDVELRCDPISGHTALYWYRQSLGQGLEFLIYFQGNSAPDKSGLPSDRFSAERTGGSVSTLTIQRTQQEDSAVYLCASSLAGGGSGGETQYFGPGTRLLVL.

V is TRBV6-5 and J is TRBJ1-3; no reliable D call. The CDR3 is made up of 15 amino acids. The V end lost 0 bases, the J end lost 4 bases, and 10 bases lay between the germline ends. CDR1 and CDR2 from the germline V gene are MNHEY and SVGAGI. CDR3 DNA: TGTGCCAGCAGTTACTCTCCAGGCCCCGGAAACACCATATATTTT. Translated, it gives CASSYSPGPGNTIYF.

This sequence joins TRBV19 and TRBJ2-3, with unresolved D. Germline lookup yields CDR1 LNHDA and CDR2 SQIVND (reference sequence). The CDR3 sequence is 14 residues long. V lost 6 bases, J lost 2 bases, and 12 bases lay in between. The CDR3 here is CASRKGSFTDTQYF. The DNA of the CDR3 is TGTGCCAGTAGGAAGGGCAGTTTCACAGATACGCAGTATTTT.

Here the CDR3 reads CAWSEGGDTEAFF. The CDR3 nucleotides are TGTGCCTGGAGTGAGGGCGGGGACACTGAAGCTTTCTTT. This chain connects TRBV30 to TRBJ1-1, with unresolved D. Per germline, CDR1 GTSNPN and CDR2 SVGIG (reference sequence). This CDR3 contains 13 residues. Trimming took off 1 base at V and 3 bases at J, with 9 bases between the two ends. Full variable domain (remainder filled in from reference TRBV30 and TRBJ1-1): SQTIHQWPATLVQPVGSPLSLECTVEGTSNPNLYWYRQAAGRGLQLLFYSVGIGQISSEVPQNLSASRPQDRQFILSSKKLLLSDSGFYLCAWSEGGDTEAFFGQGTRLTVV.

A few counts support this clonotype. This chain links TRBV3-1 with TRBJ2-1; a weak D match, TRBD2 (7 bases). The CDR3 is made up of 15 amino acids. The V end lost 0 bases, the J end lost 10 bases, and 16 bases lay between the germline ends. Germline CDR1 is LGHDT and CDR2 is YNNKEL (reference sequence). DNA of the CDR3: TGTGCCAGCAGCCAAGAATGGGTGGGCGGGGGCGAGCAGTTCTTC. Encoded protein: CASSQEWVGGGEQFF.

The chain employs TRBV13 and TRBJ1-6, with D perhaps TRBD1 (5 bases). Germline values: CDR1 PRHDT, CDR2 FYEKMQ (reference sequence). Trimming left V 0 bases short and J 9 bases short, with 12 bases between. The CDR3 consists of 15 residues. CDR3 protein: CASSLGGGSGSPLHF. The CDR3 DNA is TGTGCCAGCAGCTTAGGTGGGGGATCGGGTTCACCCCTCCACTTT.

The table lists this clonotype with many counts. The gene calls are TRBV7-8 and TRBJ2-5; D gene uncertain. Trimming shortened V by 0 bases and J by 3 bases, and 17 bases separated the two germline ends. CDR1 is SGHVS, CDR2 FQNEAQ, per germline. The CDR3 is 17 amino acids. CDR3 loop: CASSLAFSNYLEETQYF. As DNA, the CDR3 is TGTGCCAGCAGCTTAGCCTTCTCTAACTATTTAGAAGAGACCCAGTACTTC.

The chain has TRBV7-9 and TRBJ2-7, with D maybe TRBD1 (6 bases). The germline V and J ends were trimmed by 8 bases and 5 bases, with 16 bases remaining between them. Germline V gene lookup returns CDR1 SEHNR and CDR2 FQNEAQ (reference sequence). The CDR3 spans 13 residues. In DNA form, the CDR3 reads TGTGCCAGCGGCTACATTACAGGGCACGAGCAGTACTTC. It translates to CASGYITGHEQYF.

This clonotype appeared many times. The gene calls are TRBV6-1 and TRBJ2-7; D remains unclear. The CDR3 has 14 amino acids. Germline V lookup: CDR1 MNHNS, CDR2 SASEGT. Trimming took 7 bases from V and 0 from J, leaving 13 bases between them. The CDR3 region has the DNA TGTGCCAGCACACGGGCCGGCTCCTCCTACGAGCAGTACTTC. Translated, it gives CASTRAGSSYEQYF.

This clonotype was found many times. The rearrangement links TRBV6-1 to TRBJ1-1; no clear D. Looked up from germline, CDR1 is MNHNS and CDR2 is SASEGT. CDR3 size: 13 residues. CDR3 sequence: CAIVGDLNTEAFF. CDR3 in DNA: TGTGCAATAGTAGGCGACCTAAACACTGAAGCTTTCTTT.

The chain has TRBV5-4 and TRBJ1-1; no clear D gene. The CDR3 has 14 residues. The V and J ends lost 6 bases and 0 bases respectively, with 12 bases between them. Germline V gene sequence: CDR1 SGHNT, CDR2 YYREEE (reference sequence). The CDR3 region has the DNA TGTGCCAGCAACAGACGGGATATGAACACTGAAGCTTTCTTT. It yields the protein CASNRRDMNTEAFF.

This clonotype was observed a few times. The CDR3 spells CASSSTGQGEGTEAFF. The CDR3 DNA reads as TGTGCCAGCTCATCGACAGGACAGGGCGAAGGCACTGAAGCTTTCTTT. This chain uses TRBV18 with TRBJ1-1, with 8 bases identical to TRBD1. The CDR3 is made up of 16 amino acids. The trim removed 5 bases at V and 4 bases at J, leaving 12 bases unmatched. Looked up from germline, CDR1 is KGHSH and CDR2 is LQKENI.

This clonotype appeared a few times. The gene calls are TRBV10-3 and TRBJ1-5; no reliable D call. Germline V CDR1 and CDR2: ENHRY, SYGVKD. The V gene lost 2 bases and the J gene lost 6 bases, with 8 bases spanning the gap. This CDR3 region has 13 residues. CDR3 nucleotides: TGTGCCATCAGTGAGCCGAGTGGTCAGCCCCAGCATTTT. It is translated as CAISEPSGQPQHF.

This clonotype was seen more than once but under ten times. The chain couples TRBV20-1 to TRBJ2-1; 7 bases line up with TRBD1. Germline V CDR1 and CDR2: DFQATT, SNEGSKA (reference sequence). There are 16 residues in the CDR3. The V and J ends lost 0 bases and 8 bases, in that order; junction bases with no gene match: 13. The CDR3 coding sequence is TGCAGTGCTAGAGATCCCGCAGGGGGTCGTTGGGATGAGCAGTTCTTC. It is translated as CSARDPAGGRWDEQFF.

This clonotype was found a few times. The rearrangement links TRBV11-1 to TRBJ1-2; a possible D gene is TRBD1 (6 bases). This CDR3 region has 15 residues. Germline V gene lookup returns CDR1 SGHAT and CDR2 FQDESV (reference sequence). V shed 2 bases and J shed 3 bases, with 13 bases lying between them. In DNA form, the CDR3 reads TGTGCCAGCAGCTTATCCCCAGGGGTCGACTATGGCTACACCTTC. It codes for CASSLSPGVDYGYTF. The entire variable domain, with the rest obtained from reference TRBV11-1 and TRBJ1-2, is as follows: EAEVAQSPRYKITEKSQAVAFWCDPISGHATLYWYRQILGQGPELLVQFQDESVVDDSQLPKDRFSAERLKGVDSTLKIQPAELGDSAMYLCASSLSPGVDYGYTFGSGTRLTVV.

The chain is built from TRBV7-9 and TRBJ1-5, with 12 bases that match TRBD1. The CDR3 loop spans 17 amino acids. Germline lookup yields CDR1 SEHNR and CDR2 FQNEAQ (reference sequence). V lost 5 bases, J lost 4 bases, and 9 bases stayed unmatched. CDR3 coding DNA: TGTGCCAGCAGCGGAAATTGGGACAGGGGGCTTAATCAGCCCCAGCATTTT. It translates to CASSGNWDRGLNQPQHF.